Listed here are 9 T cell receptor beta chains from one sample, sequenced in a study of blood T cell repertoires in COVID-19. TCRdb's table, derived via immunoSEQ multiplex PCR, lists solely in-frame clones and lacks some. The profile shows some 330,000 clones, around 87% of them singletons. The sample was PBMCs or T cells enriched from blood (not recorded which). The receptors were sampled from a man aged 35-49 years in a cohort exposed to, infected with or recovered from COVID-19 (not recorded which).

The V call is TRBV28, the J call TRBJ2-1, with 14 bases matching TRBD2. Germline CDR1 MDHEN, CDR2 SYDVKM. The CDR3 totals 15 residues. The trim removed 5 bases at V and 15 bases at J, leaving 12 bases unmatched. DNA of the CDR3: TGTGCCAGCAGTCCCCCAAAGACTAGCGGGAGGGATCGGTTCTTC. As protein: CASSPPKTSGRDRFF. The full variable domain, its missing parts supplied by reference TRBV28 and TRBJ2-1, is DVKVTQSSRYLVKRTGEKVFLECVQDMDHENMFWYRQDPGLGLRLIYFSYDVKMKEKGDIPEGYSVSREKKERFSLILESASTNQTSMYLCASSPPKTSGRDRFFGPGTRLTVL.

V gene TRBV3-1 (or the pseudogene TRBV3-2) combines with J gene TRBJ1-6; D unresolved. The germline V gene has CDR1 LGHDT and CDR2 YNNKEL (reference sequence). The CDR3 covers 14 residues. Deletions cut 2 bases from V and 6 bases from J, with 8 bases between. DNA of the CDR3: TGTGCCAGCAGCCAAATCATTTTTAATTCACCCCTCCACTTT. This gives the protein CASSQIIFNSPLHF.

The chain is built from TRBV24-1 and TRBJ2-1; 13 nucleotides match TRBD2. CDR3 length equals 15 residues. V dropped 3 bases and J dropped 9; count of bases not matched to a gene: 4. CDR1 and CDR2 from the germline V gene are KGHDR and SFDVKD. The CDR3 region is CATSDGLAGVPEQFF. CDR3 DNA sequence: TGTGCCACCAGTGATGGACTAGCGGGAGTACCTGAGCAGTTCTTC.

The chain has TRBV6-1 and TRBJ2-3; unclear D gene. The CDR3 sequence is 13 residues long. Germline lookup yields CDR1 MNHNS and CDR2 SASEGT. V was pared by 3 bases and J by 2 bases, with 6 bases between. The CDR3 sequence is CASSDISTDTQYF. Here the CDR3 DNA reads TGTGCCAGCAGTGACATTTCCACAGATACGCAGTATTTT.

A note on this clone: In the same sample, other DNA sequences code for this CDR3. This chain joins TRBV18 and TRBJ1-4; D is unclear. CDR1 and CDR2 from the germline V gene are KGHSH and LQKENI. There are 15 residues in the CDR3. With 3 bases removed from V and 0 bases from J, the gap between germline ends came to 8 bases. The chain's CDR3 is CASSPTGTTNEKLFF. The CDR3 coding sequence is TGTGCCAGCTCACCCACGGGAACAACTAATGAAAAACTGTTTTTT.

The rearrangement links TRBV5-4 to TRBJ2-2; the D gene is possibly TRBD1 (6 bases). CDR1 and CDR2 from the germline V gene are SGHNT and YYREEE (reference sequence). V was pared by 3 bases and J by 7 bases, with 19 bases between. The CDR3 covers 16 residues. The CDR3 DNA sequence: TGTGCCAGCAGCTCCGAAACAGGGCGTGCTAACGGGGAGCTGTTTTTT. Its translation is CASSSETGRANGELFF.

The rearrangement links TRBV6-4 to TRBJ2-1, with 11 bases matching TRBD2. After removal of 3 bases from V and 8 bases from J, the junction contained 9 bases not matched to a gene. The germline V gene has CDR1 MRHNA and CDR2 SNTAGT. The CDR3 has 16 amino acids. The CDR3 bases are TGTGCCAGCAGTGAGGAGGGGACTAGCGGTGGTGATGAGCAGTTCTTC. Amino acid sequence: CASSEEGTSGGDEQFF.

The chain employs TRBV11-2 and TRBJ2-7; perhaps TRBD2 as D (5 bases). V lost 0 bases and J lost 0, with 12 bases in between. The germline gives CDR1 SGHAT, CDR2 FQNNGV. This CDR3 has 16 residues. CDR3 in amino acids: CASSLELAHSSYEQYF. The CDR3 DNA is TGTGCCAGCAGCTTAGAATTAGCGCACAGCTCCTACGAGCAGTACTTC.

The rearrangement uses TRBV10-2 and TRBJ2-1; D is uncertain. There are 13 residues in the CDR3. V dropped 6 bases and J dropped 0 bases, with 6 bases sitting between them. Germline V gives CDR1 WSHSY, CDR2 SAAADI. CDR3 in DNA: TGCGCCAGCAGAAGGAGCTCCTACAATGAGCAGTTCTTC. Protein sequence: CASRRSSYNEQFF.